This entry concerns a single T cell receptor beta chain. The antigen remains undetermined. Noted time point: week 3, after first cycle of checkpoint inhibitor. Disease control meant complete response, partial response or stable disease at 12 weeks. A fixed DNA input of 300 to 350 ng was used per bulk PBMC sample. Assay: immunoSEQ multiplex PCR; the TCRdb copy retains only in-frame clones and omits some. The table lists approximately 28,000 clones, approximately 88% of them singletons. This specimen comes from a study of blood T cell dynamics during melanoma immunotherapy. Study in general: Metastatic melanoma patients received first-line pembrolizumab or nivolumab plus ipilimumab.

The study's findings and limits: At W3, later disease-control patients showed bifurcated PBMC repertoire changes, unlike progressors.

Germline CDR1 reads SGHRS; CDR2 reads YFSETQ. The CDR3 has 15 residues. Trimming took 3 bases from V and 3 from J; bases not matched to a gene: 4. The TCR originated in a human donor with melanoma. The V call is TRBV5-1, the J call TRBJ2-3; 10 bases fit TRBD2. Sequencing used blood, obtained from a patient treated with checkpoint blockade. The CDR3 coding sequence is TGCGCCAGCAGCTCTAGCGGGAGAGAAACAGATACGCAGTATTTT. It encodes CASSSSGRETDTQYF.